The rows below give T cell receptor beta chains drawn from one sample of a study of blood T cell repertoires in COVID-19. Libraries were prepared by immunoSEQ multiplex PCR; TCRdb keeps only in-frame clonotypes and omits some of them. The data show tens of thousands of clones, roughly 86% seen once. The sample was peripheral blood. These receptors were obtained from a woman aged 50 to 65 with active or convalescent COVID-19. CDR3s include the opening cysteine and the closing phenylalanine or tryptophan. The D gene is left open where the match is weak. Clone size is stated in some rows and not others, as once, few, many or a class when expanded.

>TRBV2|NA|NA|TRBJ2-7
TGTGCCAGCAGTGAGTTACTAGAAAGCGAGCAGTACTTC
CASSELLESEQYF
>TRBV5-1|TRBD1|NA|TRBJ2-5
TGCGCCAGCAGCTTGGGCCCGACAGGGTTGGTGAAGACCCAGTACTTC
CASSLGPTGLVKTQYF
>TRBV2|TRBD2|NA|TRBJ2-1
TGTGCCAGCAGCAAGCGGGAGAATGAGCAGTTCTTC
CASSKRENEQFF
>TRBV2|TRBD1|NA|TRBJ2-1
TGTGCCCACAGCCCACAGGGGGCCTACAATGAGCAGTTCTTC
CAHSPQGAYNEQFF
>TRBV24-1|NA|NA|TRBJ2-5
TGTGCCACCGATTTCCATTTAGCGGAAGAGACCCAGTACTTC
CATDFHLAEETQYF
>TRBV28|TRBD2|NA|TRBJ2-2
TGTGCCAGCAGTTACCCCACTAGCGGGAGTGGTATCGGCGGGGAGCTGTTTTTT
CASSYPTSGSGIGGELFF
>TRBV2|TRBD2|NA|TRBJ2-2
TGTGCCAGCAGTGAATGGCCACTAGCGGGAGAAACCGGGGAGCTGTTTTTT
CASSEWPLAGETGELFF
>TRBV12-3/TRBV12-4|NA|NA|TRBJ1-3
TGTGCCAGCAGCCCTATAGTCGGAAACACCATATATTTT
CASSPIVGNTIYF
>TRBV5-1|TRBD1|NA|TRBJ1-1
TGCGCCAGCAGACTGGGACAGAAGAACACTGAAGCTTTCTTT
CASRLGQKNTEAFF
>TRBV7-2|TRBD1|NA|TRBJ2-2
TGTGCCAGCAGCTCACAGGGGCTCGGGGAGCTGTTTTTT
CASSSQGLGELFF
>TRBV7-6|TRBD2|NA|TRBJ2-3
TGTGCCAGCAGCGCGGGGACTAGCGTTACGCAGTATTTT
CASSAGTSVTQYF
>TRBV9|TRBD1|NA|TRBJ2-7
TGTGCCAGCAGCGGGGGACAGGCGAATTTCTACGAGCAGTACTTC
CASSGGQANFYEQYF
>TRBV5-4|NA|NA|TRBJ1-2
TGTGCCAGCAGCCCGGGGTTCACGTATGGCTACACCTTC
CASSPGFTYGYTF
>TRBV19|NA|NA|TRBJ2-3
TGTGCCAGTAGTATAGGAGGCACAGATACGCAGTATTTT
CASSIGGTDTQYF
>TRBV7-3|TRBD2|NA|TRBJ2-3
TGTGCCAGCAGCTTAAATAGCGGGAGTTCAAATACGCAGTATTTT
CASSLNSGSSNTQYF
>TRBV15|TRBD1|NA|TRBJ1-1
TGTGCCACCAGCAGAGTGGGACAGAGGACGACTGAAGCTTTCTTT
CATSRVGQRTTEAFF
>TRBV5-5|NA|NA|TRBJ1-2
TGTGCCAGCACAGGGGAACAAGGCTACACCTTC
CASTGEQGYTF
>TRBV6-4|NA|NA|TRBJ1-5
TGTGCCAGCAGTGCCGGGGAAGGCAATCAGCCCCAGCATTTT
CASSAGEGNQPQHF
>TRBV12-3/TRBV12-4|NA|once|TRBJ2-5
TGTGCCAGCAGTTTCGGAGAGACCCAGTACTTC
CASSFGETQYF
>TRBV13|NA|NA|TRBJ2-7
TGTGCCAGCAGCTTAGGCAGGGGTGGCGAGCAGTACTTC
CASSLGRGGEQYF
>TRBV5-1|NA|NA|TRBJ1-5
TGCGCCAGCAGCCGGCGGGGGAGTAAGCAGCCCCAGCATTTT
CASSRRGSKQPQHF
>TRBV15|TRBD2|NA|TRBJ2-3
TGTGCCACCAGCATGTTCCCGTCCCAAGCGGGAAGCACAGATACGCAGTATTTT
CATSMFPSQAGSTDTQYF
>TRBV2|TRBD1|NA|TRBJ1-4
TGTGCCAGCAGAGCTACAGGGGAAACTAATGAAAAACTGTTTTTT
CASRATGETNEKLFF
>TRBV28|TRBD1|NA|TRBJ2-5
TGTGCCAGCAGCCCTGGGACAGGGCAAGAGACCCAGTACTTC
CASSPGTGQETQYF
>TRBV6-5|TRBD2|NA|TRBJ2-7
TGTGCCAGCAGTTACTCGGGACTAGCGGGACCCGAGCAGTACTTC
CASSYSGLAGPEQYF
>TRBV7-2|NA|few|TRBJ2-1
TGTGCCAGCAGCTTGCGTCTAGAGCACGATGAGCAGTTCTTC
CASSLRLEHDEQFF
>TRBV5-1|TRBD1|NA|TRBJ2-4
TGCGCCAGCAGCTTTCAACAGGGGGCTGGTAACATTCAGTACTTC
CASSFQQGAGNIQYF
>TRBV3-1/TRBV3-2|TRBD1|NA|TRBJ1-5
TGTGCCAGCAGCCTGTCGGGACAGGGGGCTTATCAGCCCCAGCATTTT
CASSLSGQGAYQPQHF
>TRBV27|TRBD1|few|TRBJ2-1
TGTGCCAGCGCAGAAACACAGGGGAATGAGCAGTTCTTC
CASAETQGNEQFF